The 17 T cell receptor beta chains in this list originate from one sample, sequenced in a study of blood T cell repertoires in COVID-19. Libraries were prepared by immunoSEQ multiplex PCR; TCRdb keeps only in-frame clonotypes and omits some of them. This repertoire shows approximately 200,000 clones, 65% to 90% found once; its top ten account for roughly 4%. Sequenced: PBMCs or T cells enriched from blood (not recorded which). The source is a woman aged 25 to 39 who had been exposed to COVID-19.

On this clone: The junction does not match germline at one end; this may be a read error. This chain uses TRBV4-1 with TRBJ1-2; D is uncertain. The CDR3 covers 14 residues. Looked up from germline, CDR1 is MGHRA and CDR2 is YSYEKL. The CDR3 sequence is CASSEEAVRYGYTF. The DNA of the CDR3 is TGCGCCAGCAGCGAAGAGGCAGTCCGCTATGGCTACACCTTC.

This chain links TRBV7-9 with TRBJ1-1, with 8 bases fitting TRBD1. The V and J ends lost 4 bases and 4 bases, in that order; junction bases with no gene match: 2. The length of the CDR3 is 13 residues. Germline assignment: CDR1 SEHNR and CDR2 FQNEAQ (reference sequence). CDR3 sequence: CASSSGGSTEAFF. The CDR3 DNA is TGTGCCAGCAGCTCAGGGGGCAGCACTGAAGCTTTCTTT.

The genes are TRBV6-5 and TRBJ2-6; 7 nucleotides align to TRBD2. J lost 4 bases, V lost 7 bases, and 7 bases had no gene match. The CDR3 consists of 15 residues. The germline gives CDR1 MNHEY, CDR2 SVGAGI. The CDR3 spells CASTPRGLGANVLTF. The DNA for the CDR3 is TGTGCCAGCACCCCGCGGGGACTAGGGGCCAACGTCCTGACTTTC.

This rearrangement joins TRBV10-1 to TRBJ1-2, with D unclear. Trimming pared 3 bases from V and 2 bases from J, leaving 7 bases between. This CDR3 comprises 13 residues. From germline, CDR1 is WNHNN and CDR2 SYGVQD (reference sequence). The CDR3 spells CASSESSNYGYTF. The DNA for the CDR3 is TGCGCCAGCAGTGAATCGTCCAACTATGGCTACACCTTC.

The chain employs TRBV7-8 and TRBJ1-2; D not certain. V lost 1 base, J lost 3 bases, and 9 bases lay in between. This CDR3 has 14 amino acids. CDR1 and CDR2 (germline): SGHVS, FQNEAQ. In DNA form, the CDR3 reads TGTGCCAGCAGCTTAGACTGGGAGTACTATGGCTACACCTTC. It encodes CASSLDWEYYGYTF. Supplemented by reference TRBV7-8 and TRBJ1-2, the full variable domain reads GAGVSQSPRYKVAKRGQDVALRCDPISGHVSLFWYQQALGQGPEFLTYFQNEAQLDKSGLPSDRFFAERPEGSVSTLKIQRTQQEDSAVYLCASSLDWEYYGYTFGSGTRLTVV.

The CDR3, as DNA: TGTGCCAGTAGACAGGGAACATACAATGAGCAGTTCTTC. This sequence encodes CASRQGTYNEQFF. The chain combines TRBV19 with TRBJ2-1; a weak D match, TRBD1 (6 bases). The CDR3 covers 13 residues. CDR1 and CDR2 (germline): LNHDA, SQIVND (reference sequence). The V gene lost 6 bases and the J gene lost 4 bases, with 10 bases spanning the gap.

The J gene is TRBJ1-6, the V gene TRBV6-5; 9 bases are shared with TRBD1. The CDR3 length is 14 residues. Germline loops: CDR1 MNHEY, CDR2 SVGAGI. Trimming took 5 bases from V and 9 from J; bases not matched to a gene: 5. The CDR3 region has the DNA TGTGCCAGCAGTCTACAGGGGGCGGGTTCACCCCTCCACTTT. It yields the protein CASSLQGAGSPLHF.

This chain joins TRBV9 and TRBJ1-1, with D possibly being TRBD1 (6 bases). The germline V gene encodes CDR1 SGDLS and CDR2 YYNGEE. The CDR3 totals 17 residues. V was shortened by 0 bases and J by 1 base, with 16 bases between the two germline ends. The CDR3 DNA follows: TGTGCCAGCAGCGTAGTCCCCCGCGACAGGCGGAACACTGAAGCTTTCTTT. It codes for CASSVVPRDRRNTEAFF. Full variable domain (remainder filled in from reference TRBV9 and TRBJ1-1): DSGVTQTPKHLITATGQRVTLRCSPRSGDLSVYWYQQSLDQGLQFLIQYYNGEERAKGNILERFSAQQFPDLHSELNLSSLELGDSALYFCASSVVPRDRRNTEAFFGQGTRLTVV.

The chain joins TRBV29-1 to TRBJ1-1, with TRBD1 identical over 10 bases. This CDR3 is 13 amino acids long. V was pared by 7 bases and J by 5 bases, with 7 bases of the junction left unmatched. Germline V lookup: CDR1 SQVTM, CDR2 ANQGSEA. As DNA, the CDR3 is TGCAGCGGACGACAGGGGGCTAAGACTGAAGCTTTCTTT. Encoded protein: CSGRQGAKTEAFF.

In this sample, this clone turned up a few times. V and J are TRBV27 and TRBJ2-3; a weak D match, TRBD2 (6 bases). The CDR3 loop spans 13 amino acids. Trimming took off 5 bases at V and 8 bases at J, with 14 bases between the two ends. The germline CDR1 and CDR2 sequences are MNHEY and SMNVEV (reference sequence). The CDR3 DNA follows: TGTGCCAGCAGTGTTCCTGGGCGGGGTACGCAGTATTTT. Translating it yields CASSVPGRGTQYF.

This chain connects TRBV5-1 to TRBJ1-2, with 10 bases lining up with TRBD1. The J segment lost 6 bases and the V segment lost 4 bases, leaving 0 bases of the junction unmatched. Germline loops: CDR1 SGHRS, CDR2 YFSETQ. The CDR3 is 12 residues long. CDR3 residues: CASSGTGDGYTF. CDR3 bases: TGCGCCAGCAGCGGGACAGGGGATGGCTACACCTTC.

V gene TRBV6-5 combines with J gene TRBJ1-5; unclear D gene. The CDR3 is 15 residues long. Trimming left V 7 bases short and J 0 bases short, with 13 bases between. Germline loops: CDR1 MNHEY, CDR2 SVGAGI. The CDR3 nucleotides read TGTGCCAGCACCCCAAGGAGGACTAGCAATCAGCCCCAGCATTTT. Protein sequence: CASTPRRTSNQPQHF.

This chain joins TRBV13 and TRBJ2-5; TRBD2 might be the D (7 bases). V dropped 6 bases and J dropped 3 bases, with 14 bases sitting between them. The CDR3 consists of 14 residues. Germline V gene sequence: CDR1 PRHDT, CDR2 FYEKMQ (reference sequence). CDR3 DNA sequence: TGTGCCAGCAGTTCGGGGGGCCATGAAGAGACCCAGTACTTC. It is translated as CASSSGGHEETQYF.

This sequence joins TRBV14 and TRBJ1-2; 7 positions agree with TRBD1. After removal of 0 bases from V and 8 bases from J, the junction contained 12 bases not matched to a gene. Germline CDR1 is SGHDN and CDR2 is FVKESK. The CDR3 covers 16 residues. CDR3 DNA sequence: TGTGCCAGCAGCCAAGAAACGGTACTAGGGGGCCACGGCTACACCTTC. Protein: CASSQETVLGGHGYTF.

This clone was counted only a few times. The J gene is TRBJ1-5, the V gene TRBV19; D is ambiguous. The CDR3 extends over 14 amino acids. V gave up 6 bases and J gave up 0 bases, with 9 bases separating them. Germline CDR1 LNHDA, CDR2 SQIVND (reference sequence). DNA for the CDR3: TGTGCCAGTAGATGGAGCAATAGCAATCAGCCCCAGCATTTT. Amino acid sequence: CASRWSNSNQPQHF.

The chain combines TRBV27 with TRBJ2-7, with 8 nucleotides matching TRBD2. Germline V CDR1 and CDR2: MNHEY, SMNVEV (reference sequence). This CDR3 spans 13 amino acids. The ends lost 8 bases at V and 4 bases at J; junction bases unmatched: 7. The CDR3 loop is CASSSGGTYEQYF. The CDR3 DNA follows: TGTGCCAGCTCCAGCGGGGGAACTTACGAGCAGTACTTC.

The chain joins TRBV3-1 (or the pseudogene TRBV3-2) to TRBJ2-7; a weak D match, TRBD1 (5 bases). The CDR3 has 13 amino acids. Looked up from germline, CDR1 is LGHDT and CDR2 is YNNKEL (reference sequence). The V gene lost 2 bases and the J gene lost 3 bases, with 8 bases spanning the gap. The CDR3 loop is CASSQSRGYEQYF. Here the CDR3 DNA reads TGTGCCAGCAGCCAAAGTAGGGGCTACGAGCAGTACTTC.